This T cell receptor beta chain is from a study of cytomegalovirus exposure and HLA in healthy donors. Looking at the study overall: The study placed 70% to 90% of its 350 to 400 genotyped donors in the Caucasian-associated ancestry cluster.

Study-level points and caveats: TCR association rates varied by HLA locus in a later analysis, with DRB1 highest and HLA-C lowest. Reportedly, a later analysis found an Asian-associated ancestry cluster had fewer N-insertions than the approximately 700-donor mean. A later analysis by the authors found several of the most significant clusters apparently linked to common viral pathogens.

PCR used 60 Vbeta primers and 13 Jbeta primers. The assay was immunoSEQ multiplex PCR, and TCRdb's table has in-frame clones only and misses some. The sample lists approximately 91,000 clones; roughly 76% were seen once. This clone was counted between two and nine times. The antigen is not known. V dropped 3 bases and J dropped 7; count of bases not matched to a gene: 14. The CDR3 has 17 residues. CDR1 and CDR2 (germline): MGHDK, SYGVNS. Material for sequencing was PBMCs. The chain has TRBV25-1 and TRBJ1-4; 7 nucleotides agree with TRBD1. This receptor was identified in a female donor in good health and CMV-seronegative. CDR3 DNA: TGTGCCAGCAGTGATGGCGCCGGTCGCCGGGACAGTGAAAAACTGTTTTTT. Translating gives CASSDGAGRRDSEKLFF.